This T cell receptor (beta chain) was sequenced for a study of T cells expressing NK-cell markers. Overall study context: Seropositivity for HCMV was found in seven of the eight sequenced donors, with one seronegative.

The CDR3 length is 15 residues. Germline-derived CDR1 and CDR2 are SQVTM and ANQGSEA. With UMIs, 5'RACE template switching was used to make TCR beta cDNA. TCRdb re-called the 5' RACE reads; every CDR3 protein appears as one record, without DNA. The table for this sample gives fewer than 550,000 distinct CDR3 sequences. Study-level points and caveats: These same clonotypes (in several donors) also led the CD3+CD56-NKG2C+ fraction.

In regard to this clonotype: Antigen unknown.

The sequencing sample was made of blood T cells: a sorted CD56 or NKG2C T cell subset, CD4+ or CD8+ T cells, or bulk PBMC T cells (not recorded which). The V gene is TRBV29-1, the J gene TRBJ2-1; the D gene TCRdb calls, TRBD2, cannot be checked with no DNA. The receptor comes from a woman between 45 and 60 years old in good health. This CDR3 reads CSASKAGGPYNEQFF.